This T cell receptor beta chain emerged from a study of shared clonotypes between healthy human individuals. Investigators spread the genomic DNA of each subset evenly over several immunoSEQ plates. Authors' data handling: ImmunoSEQ output held junction-only sequences without quality scores, so filtering differed. Profiling relied on immunoSEQ multiplex PCR, and the TCRdb table lists in-frame clones only, not all of them. V and J calls and clone size are copied from that table; D and trimming were computed from the DNA. The sample includes 760,000 or so clones, 95% to 97% seen only once; the top ten take less than 0.3%. General study results and limits: Around 5% of naive CD4 clonotypes were common to a handful of donors. Researchers sampled only blood; tissue repertoires likely differ.

Naive CD8 cells were CD45RO-negative, positively selected for CCR7, excluding terminally differentiated effector memory CD45RA+ cells. On this clone itself: The antigen is not known.

CDR1 and CDR2 from the germline V gene are WNHNN and SYGVQD (reference sequence). CDR3 length equals 14 residues. The ends lost 0 bases at V and 15 bases at J; junction bases unmatched: 6. The chain combines TRBV10-1 with TRBJ2-1, with 12 positions matching TRBD2. What was sequenced was naive CD8+ T cells sorted from blood. This TCR came from a man aged 30 to 39 in good health. This CDR3 reads CASSESASGRAPFF. The CDR3 DNA reads TGCGCCAGCAGTGAGTCGGCTAGCGGGAGGGCCCCGTTCTTC.